A selection of T cell receptor beta chains follows, all from one sample in a study of CD8+CD57+ T cells in acquired aplastic anemia. TCRdb analysed the reads with MiXCR anew, one entry per CDR3 protein. The data contain fewer than 250,000 distinct CDR3 sequences, 40% to 50% of them singletons. The sequenced material came from sorted CD4+, CD8+, or CD8+CD57+ T cells (not recorded which) from PBMCs. Receptors were obtained from a human donor with aplastic anemia. Each CDR3 is given with its conserved first and last residue. D genes are given only for firm matches. Part of the rows lack a size; the others show once, few, many or a class for expanded clones.

>.|TRBV3-1|.|TRBJ1-2
CASSHPEQGYTF
>TRBD1|TRBV7-9|.|TRBJ1-6
CASSPTGSNSPLHF
>.|TRBV10-2|.|TRBJ1-1
CASSEHVGTAFF
>TRBD1|TRBV5-1|.|TRBJ2-1
CASSLVGTGANEQFF
>.|TRBV20-1|many|TRBJ2-1
CSARDRDRSYNEQFF
>TRBD1|TRBV10-3|many|TRBJ1-2
CAISLGTAYGYTF
>.|TRBV11-1|many|TRBJ2-7
CASSSPREQYF
>.|TRBV6-5|many|TRBJ2-2
CASRRNTGELFF
>.|TRBV24-1|.|TRBJ2-3
CATSGLAGTDTQYF
>.|TRBV29-1|.|TRBJ2-7
CSVGDGATYEQYF
>.|TRBV10-3|few|TRBJ1-3
CAISESGVRGNTIYF
>.|TRBV5-1|many|TRBJ1-1
CASSLEDLTTEAFF
>TRBD2|TRBV19|.|TRBJ2-3
CATRIGRADEQYF
>TRBD1|TRBV29-1|.|TRBJ2-7
CSASGTGDYEQYF
>.|TRBV28|.|TRBJ2-3
CASSLARAVGTDTQYF
>TRBD2|TRBV2|.|TRBJ2-3
CASSAPGGQDTQYF
>.|TRBV7-2|.|TRBJ2-2
CASRRGASSTGELFF
>.|TRBV12-3/TRBV12-4|.|TRBJ1-6
CASSTGPSPLHF
>TRBD2|TRBV6-4|many|TRBJ2-3
CASSAGTSGSDTQYF
>TRBD1|TRBV7-2|.|TRBJ2-7
CASSEHPGQGVEQYF
>TRBD1|TRBV15|.|TRBJ2-3
CATSRTTGVTQYF
>TRBD1|TRBV10-3|.|TRBJ1-2
CAISEPGQQDPYGYTF